In this sample, the clone carrying this T cell receptor (beta chain) turned up a few times. Its antigen is unidentified. Donors were healthy Caucasian individuals from Russia aged roughly 6 to 95. The data derive from a study of blood T cells in healthy people across ages. The wider study: Capture via template switching afforded approximately one barcoded beta molecule per two T cells.

Sample-barcoded 5' priming and a J-beta primer mix drove a second PCR of 7 to 11 cycles. The yield of each sample was at least 2.5 million CDR3-containing paired-end reads. One entry per CDR3 protein, called by TCRdb with MiXCR from the 5' RACE reads. Of 1.5 million to 1.9 million distinct CDR3 sequences listed, around 40% were seen once; the top ten hold about 4.1%. General study findings and limits: Higher diversity and more naive CD4+ cells were features of long-lived donors, compared to aged donors.

Sequencing used blood. The source is a woman under 30 in good health.

CDR3 amino acids: CASSLGQGAFYGYTF. The CDR3 DNA reads as TGTGCCAGCAGTTTAGGACAGGGGGCGTTCTATGGCTACACCTTC. This rearrangement joins TRBV27 to TRBJ1-2, with TRBD1 matching over 11 bases. V was clipped by 2 bases and J by 4 bases; unmatched bases: 3. CDR3 length equals 15 residues. Germline V gives CDR1 MNHEY, CDR2 SMNVEV (reference sequence).